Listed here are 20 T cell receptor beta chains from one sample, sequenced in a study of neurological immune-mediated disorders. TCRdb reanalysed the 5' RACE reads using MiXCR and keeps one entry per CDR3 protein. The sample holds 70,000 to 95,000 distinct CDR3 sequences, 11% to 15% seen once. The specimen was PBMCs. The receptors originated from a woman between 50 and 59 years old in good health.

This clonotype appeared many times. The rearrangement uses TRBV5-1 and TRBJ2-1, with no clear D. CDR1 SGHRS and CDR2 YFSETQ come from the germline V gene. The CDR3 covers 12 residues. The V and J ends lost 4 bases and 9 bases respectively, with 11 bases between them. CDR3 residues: CASSIGRGEQFF. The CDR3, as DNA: TGCGCCAGCAGCATAGGACGAGGTGAGCAGTTCTTC.

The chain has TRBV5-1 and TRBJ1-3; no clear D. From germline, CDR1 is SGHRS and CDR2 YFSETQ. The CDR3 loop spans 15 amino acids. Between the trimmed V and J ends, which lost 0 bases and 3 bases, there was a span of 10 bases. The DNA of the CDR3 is TGCGCCAGCAGCTTGGCCGGGAACGATGGAAACACCATATATTTT. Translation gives CASSLAGNDGNTIYF. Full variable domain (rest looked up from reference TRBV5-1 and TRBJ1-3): KAGVTQTPRYLIKTRGQQVTLSCSPISGHRSVSWYQQTPGQGLQFLFEYFSETQRNKGNFPGRFSGRQFSNSRSEMNVSTLELGDSALYLCASSLAGNDGNTIYFGEGSWLTVV.

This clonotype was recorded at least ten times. The CDR3 sequence is CASSFQQGVGNSPLHF. DNA for the CDR3: TGTGCCAGCAGTTTTCAACAGGGGGTAGGTAATTCACCCCTCCACTTT. The rearrangement uses TRBV28 and TRBJ1-6; 8 positions agree with TRBD1. The CDR3 totals 16 residues. Germline loops: CDR1 MDHEN, CDR2 SYDVKM. The V segment lost 3 bases and the J segment 6 bases; nucleotides outside the gene matches: 7.

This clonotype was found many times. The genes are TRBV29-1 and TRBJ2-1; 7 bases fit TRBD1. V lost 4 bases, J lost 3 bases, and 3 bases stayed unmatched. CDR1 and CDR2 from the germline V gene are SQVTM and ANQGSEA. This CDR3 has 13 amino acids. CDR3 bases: TGCAGCGTTGTAGGGGACAGCTACAATGAGCAGTTCTTC. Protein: CSVVGDSYNEQFF.

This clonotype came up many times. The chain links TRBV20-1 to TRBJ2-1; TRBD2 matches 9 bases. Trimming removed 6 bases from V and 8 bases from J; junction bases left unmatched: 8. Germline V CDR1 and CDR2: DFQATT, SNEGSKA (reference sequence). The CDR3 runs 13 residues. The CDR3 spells CSAPGTSLDEQFF. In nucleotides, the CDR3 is TGCAGTGCCCCCGGGACTAGCCTCGATGAGCAGTTCTTC.

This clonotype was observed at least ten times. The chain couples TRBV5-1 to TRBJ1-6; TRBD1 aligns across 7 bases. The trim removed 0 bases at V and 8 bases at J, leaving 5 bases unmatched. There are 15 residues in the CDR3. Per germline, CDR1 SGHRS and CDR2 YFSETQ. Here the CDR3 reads CASSLGGGRDSPLHF. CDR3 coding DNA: TGCGCCAGCAGCTTGGGAGGGGGCCGGGATTCACCCCTCCACTTT.

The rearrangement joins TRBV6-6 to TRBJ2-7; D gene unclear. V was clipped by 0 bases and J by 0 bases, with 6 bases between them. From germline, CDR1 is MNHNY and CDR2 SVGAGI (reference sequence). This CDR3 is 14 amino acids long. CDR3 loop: CASSYSPDSYEQYF. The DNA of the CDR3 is TGTGCCAGCAGTTACTCGCCAGACTCCTACGAGCAGTACTTC.

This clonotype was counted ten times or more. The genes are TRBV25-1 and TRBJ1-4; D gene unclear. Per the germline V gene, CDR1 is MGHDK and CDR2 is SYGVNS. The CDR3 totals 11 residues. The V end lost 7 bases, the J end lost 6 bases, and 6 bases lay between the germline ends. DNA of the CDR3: TGTGCCAGCATTGGCGATGAAAAACTGTTTTTT. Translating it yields CASIGDEKLFF.

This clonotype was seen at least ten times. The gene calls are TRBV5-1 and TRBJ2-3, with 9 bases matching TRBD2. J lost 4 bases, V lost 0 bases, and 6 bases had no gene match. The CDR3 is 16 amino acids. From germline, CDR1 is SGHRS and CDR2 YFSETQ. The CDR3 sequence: CASSLDSAGGADTQYF. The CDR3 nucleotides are TGCGCCAGCAGCTTGGATTCGGCGGGAGGGGCAGATACGCAGTATTTT.

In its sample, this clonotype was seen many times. CDR3 in DNA: TGTGCCAGCAGTGGAGGGGGTGGAGAAAAACTGTTTTTT. Protein product: CASSGGGGEKLFF. The chain joins TRBV2 to TRBJ1-4; D might be TRBD1 (6 bases). The CDR3 loop spans 13 amino acids. V was cut by 4 bases and J by 8 bases, with 11 bases left in between. The germline gives CDR1 SNHLY, CDR2 FYNNEI.

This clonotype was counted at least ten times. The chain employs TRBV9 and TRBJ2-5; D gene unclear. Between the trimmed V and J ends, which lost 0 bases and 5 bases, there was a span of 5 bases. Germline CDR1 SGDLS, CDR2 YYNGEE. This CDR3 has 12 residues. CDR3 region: CASSVDAETQYF. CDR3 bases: TGTGCCAGCAGCGTAGATGCTGAGACCCAGTACTTC.

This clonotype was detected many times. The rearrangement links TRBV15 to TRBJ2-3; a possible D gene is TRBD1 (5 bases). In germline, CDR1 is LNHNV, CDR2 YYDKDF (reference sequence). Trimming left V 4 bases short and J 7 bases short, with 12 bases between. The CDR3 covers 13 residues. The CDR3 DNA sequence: TGTGCCACCAGCAACAGGCTGGAGAATACGCAGTATTTT. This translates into CATSNRLENTQYF.

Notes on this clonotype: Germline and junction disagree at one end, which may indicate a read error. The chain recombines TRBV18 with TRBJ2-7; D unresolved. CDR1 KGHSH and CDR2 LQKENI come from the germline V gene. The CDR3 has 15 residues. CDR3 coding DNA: TGTGCCGGCTCTCTCAACGGGCAGTCGAGATACGAGCAGTACTTC. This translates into CAGSLNGQSRYEQYF.

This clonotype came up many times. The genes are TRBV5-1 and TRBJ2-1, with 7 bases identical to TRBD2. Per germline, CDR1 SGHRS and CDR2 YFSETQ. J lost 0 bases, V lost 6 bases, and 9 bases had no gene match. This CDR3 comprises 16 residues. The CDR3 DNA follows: TGCGCCAGCACCCCTCGGGGGGTTACCTCCTACAATGAGCAGTTCTTC. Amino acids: CASTPRGVTSYNEQFF.

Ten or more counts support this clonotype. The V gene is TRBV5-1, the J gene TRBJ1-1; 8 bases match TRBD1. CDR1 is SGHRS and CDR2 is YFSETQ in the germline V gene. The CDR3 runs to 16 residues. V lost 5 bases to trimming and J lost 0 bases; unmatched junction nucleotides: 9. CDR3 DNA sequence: TGCGCCAGCAGGGAAAGACAGGGGCCCTTGAACACTGAAGCTTTCTTT. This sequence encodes CASRERQGPLNTEAFF.

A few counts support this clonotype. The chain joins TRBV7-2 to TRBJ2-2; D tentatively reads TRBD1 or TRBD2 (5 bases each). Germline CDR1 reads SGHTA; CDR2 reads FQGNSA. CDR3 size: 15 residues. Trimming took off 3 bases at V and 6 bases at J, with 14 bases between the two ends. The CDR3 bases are TGTGCCAGCAGCTTGGGGTTATGGGGGTCCGGGGAGCTGTTTTTT. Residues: CASSLGLWGSGELFF.

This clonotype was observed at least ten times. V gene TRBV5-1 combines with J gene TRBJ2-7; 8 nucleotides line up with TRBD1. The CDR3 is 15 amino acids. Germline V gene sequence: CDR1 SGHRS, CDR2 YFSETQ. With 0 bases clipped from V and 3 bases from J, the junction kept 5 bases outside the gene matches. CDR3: CASSLAGDRIYEQYF. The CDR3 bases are TGCGCCAGCAGCTTGGCTGGGGACAGGATCTACGAGCAGTACTTC.

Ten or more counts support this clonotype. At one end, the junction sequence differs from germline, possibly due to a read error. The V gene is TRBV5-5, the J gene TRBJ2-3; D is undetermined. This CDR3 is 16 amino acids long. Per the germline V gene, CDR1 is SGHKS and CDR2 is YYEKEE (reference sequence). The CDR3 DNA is TGTGCCAGCAGTTTGGATGGGCACTCTAGCACAGATACGCAGTATTTT. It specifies CASSLDGHSSTDTQYF.

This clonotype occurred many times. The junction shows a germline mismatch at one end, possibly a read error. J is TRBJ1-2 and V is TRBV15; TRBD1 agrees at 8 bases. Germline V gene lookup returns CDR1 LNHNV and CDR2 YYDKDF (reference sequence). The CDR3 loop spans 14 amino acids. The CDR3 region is CATSRDVQDRVLGF. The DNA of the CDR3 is TGTGCCACCAGCAGAGATGTGCAGGACAGGGTCCTTGGGTTC.

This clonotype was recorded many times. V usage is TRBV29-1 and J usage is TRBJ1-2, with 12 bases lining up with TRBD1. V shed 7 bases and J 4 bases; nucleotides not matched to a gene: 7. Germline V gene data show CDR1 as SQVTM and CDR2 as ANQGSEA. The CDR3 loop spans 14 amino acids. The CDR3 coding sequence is TGCAGCGCTACATTGGGACAGGGGGCCTATGGCTACACCTTC. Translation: CSATLGQGAYGYTF. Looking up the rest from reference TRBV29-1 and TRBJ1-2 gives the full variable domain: SAVISQKPSRDICQRGTSLTIQCQVDSQVTMMFWYRQQPGQSLTLIATANQGSEATYESGFVIDKFPISRPNLTFSTLTVSNMSPEDSSIYLCSATLGQGAYGYTFGSGTRLTVV.